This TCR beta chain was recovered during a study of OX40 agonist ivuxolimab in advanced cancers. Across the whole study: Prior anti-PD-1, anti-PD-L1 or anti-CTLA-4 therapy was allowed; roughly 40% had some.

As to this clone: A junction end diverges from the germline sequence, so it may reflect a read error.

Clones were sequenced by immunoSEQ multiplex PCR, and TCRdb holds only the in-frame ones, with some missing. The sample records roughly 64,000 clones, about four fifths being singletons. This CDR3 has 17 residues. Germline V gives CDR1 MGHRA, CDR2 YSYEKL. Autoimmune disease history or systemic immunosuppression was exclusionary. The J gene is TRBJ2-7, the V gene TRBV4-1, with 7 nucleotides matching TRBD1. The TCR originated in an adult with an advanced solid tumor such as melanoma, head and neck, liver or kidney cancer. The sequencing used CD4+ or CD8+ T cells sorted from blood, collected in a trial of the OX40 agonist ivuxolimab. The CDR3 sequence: CASSKEGDSQFPYEQYF. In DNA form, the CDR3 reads TGCGCCAGCAGCAAAGAGGGGGACAGCCAGTTTCCCTACGAGCAGTACTTC.